This record looks at one T cell receptor beta chain sequence and its context. The data derive from a study of cytomegalovirus exposure and HLA in healthy donors. The PCR employed 60 Vbeta primers together with 13 Jbeta primers. Method: immunoSEQ multiplex PCR; TCRdb's copy keeps in-frame clones and lacks some. The sample consists of around 170,000 clones, around four fifths of them appearing once. The sequence came from a woman aged 25 to 39 in good health and CMV-seronegative. Sequencing used PBMCs.

The CDR3 bases are TGCAGCGTGGGGGGACAGGACTACAATCAGCCCCAGCATTTT. As protein: CSVGGQDYNQPQHF. The chain uses TRBV29-1 and TRBJ1-5; TRBD1 matches 8 bases. The CDR3 spans 14 residues. The germline gives CDR1 SQVTM, CDR2 ANQGSEA. Unmatched junction bases numbered 7, after V lost 6 bases and J lost 3 bases.